The 5 T cell receptor beta chains presented below share a single source sample, sequenced in a study of T cell responses to AZD1222 COVID-19 vaccine. Some clones are missing from TCRdb's copy, which holds only in-frame ones; the method was immunoSEQ multiplex PCR. Of 110,000 to 150,000 clones in the sample, 85% to 95% were seen once. The starting material was peripheral blood, obtained on day 0 of AZD1222 vaccination. Every receptor here comes from an adult in good health.

The genes are TRBV5-6 and TRBJ2-7; D possibly corresponds to TRBD2 (5 bases). V lost 0 bases, J lost 0 bases, and 10 bases lay in between. The CDR3 loop spans 15 amino acids. Germline loops: CDR1 SGHDT, CDR2 YYEEEE. This CDR3 reads CASSLGPGSSYEQYF. As DNA, the CDR3 is TGTGCCAGCAGCTTGGGGCCGGGATCCTCCTACGAGCAGTACTTC.

The chain links TRBV28 to TRBJ2-1, with unresolved D. The CDR3 sequence is 13 residues long. Germline assignment: CDR1 MDHEN and CDR2 SYDVKM. V shed 8 bases and J shed 6 bases, with 14 bases lying between them. DNA for the CDR3: TGTGCCAGCTCAAAGCCCAGTTCCAATGAGCAGTTCTTC. Its protein product is CASSKPSSNEQFF.

This clone was counted a single time. CDR3 sequence (DNA): TGTGCCAGCTCACCACAAGAGGGAAGGCATCAGCCCCAGCATTTT. Translating gives CASSPQEGRHQPQHF. The rearrangement links TRBV18 to TRBJ1-5; D uncertain. Germline V CDR1 and CDR2: KGHSH, LQKENI. V lost 1 base, J lost 5 bases, and 12 bases lay in between. This CDR3 has 15 amino acids. The entire variable domain, with the rest obtained from reference TRBV18 and TRBJ1-5, is as follows: NAGVMQNPRHLVRRRGQEARLRCSPMKGHSHVYWYRQLPEEGLKFMVYLQKENIIDESGMPKERFSAEFPKEGPSILRIQQVVRGDSAAYFCASSPQEGRHQPQHFGDGTRLSIL.

V usage is TRBV19 and J usage is TRBJ1-1, with a tentative D call TRBD1 (5 bases). Trimming shortened V by 4 bases and J by 8 bases, and 17 bases separated the two germline ends. The CDR3 has 14 amino acids. Germline CDR1 and CDR2: LNHDA and SQIVND (reference sequence). In DNA form, the CDR3 reads TGTGCCAGTAGTACCTTTAGTGGGACCGACGAAGCTTTCTTT. Protein sequence: CASSTFSGTDEAFF.

The chain is built from TRBV28 and TRBJ2-7; 9 nucleotides line up with TRBD1. V lost 5 bases and J lost 5; bases outside the gene matches: 7. The CDR3 runs 14 residues. Germline loops: CDR1 MDHEN, CDR2 SYDVKM. DNA for the CDR3: TGTGCCAGCAGTCCGTCGGACAGGGGACACGAGCAGTACTTC. Translated, it gives CASSPSDRGHEQYF.